In this sample, the clone carrying this T cell receptor (beta chain) turned up many times. Transcripts of RNA were the source for amplifying TCR beta CDR3 regions. First-round RT-PCR relied on HTBI primers, and a second-round multiplex PCR came next. TCRdb reprocessed the multiplex PCR reads via MiXCR and lists one record per CDR3 protein. The sample contains around 400,000 distinct CDR3 sequences, 18% of which appear only once. The entry originates in a study of Graves' ophthalmopathy and Graves' hyperthyroidism. This CDR3 has 13 amino acids. V dropped 4 bases and J dropped 0 bases, with 7 bases sitting between them. The germline V gene has CDR1 MNHEY and CDR2 SMNVEV (reference sequence).

V usage is TRBV27 and J usage is TRBJ2-7, with a tentative D call TRBD1 (6 bases). Sequencing was carried out using peripheral blood. The clonotype originates from a young woman with Graves' ophthalmopathy. The DNA for the CDR3 is TGTGCCAGCAGTTCAGGGGTCTCCTACGAGCAGTACTTC. Translated, it gives CASSSGVSYEQYF.